This T cell receptor beta chain was found in a study of shared clonotypes between healthy human individuals. Study-wide results and caveats: In the sorted subsets, rarefaction showed sequencing was incomplete despite large depth. The represented genetic and exposure-history diversity was limited by the small number of donors.

About this clone itself: Its target is not known. At the DNA level, this CDR3 is encoded by other sequences in the same sample as well.

The CDR3 has 12 residues. Trimming cost V 1 base and J 6 bases, with 7 bases left between them. Germline CDR1 and CDR2: SEHNR and FQNEAQ (reference sequence). Sequencing used immunoSEQ multiplex PCR; TCRdb keeps in-frame clones, though not all of them. Altogether some 2 million clones are present, 85% to 95% being singletons, with the ten largest covering more than 0.9%. Naive CD8 cells were CD45RO-negative, positively selected for CCR7, excluding terminally differentiated effector memory CD45RA+ cells. Within Nashville, Tennessee resided all donors, each a Caucasian adult. The sample consisted of naive CD8+ T cells sorted from blood. This sequence was found in a man younger than 35 in good health. The V call is TRBV7-9, the J call TRBJ2-7, with D perhaps TRBD1 (6 bases). The CDR3 here is CASSLGGGEQYF. The CDR3 DNA reads as TGTGCCAGCAGCTTAGGAGGGGGCGAGCAGTACTTC.